A selection of T cell receptor beta chains follows, all from one sample in a study of cytomegalovirus exposure and HLA in healthy donors. Here immunoSEQ multiplex PCR was the method, and the copy in TCRdb shows in-frame clones only, minus some. The table lists more than 95,000 clones, more than 70% of them singletons. The sequenced material came from PBMCs. The receptors here all came from a man aged 25-45 years in good health and CMV-seronegative. CDR3s include the opening cysteine and the closing phenylalanine or tryptophan. A D gene is named only where the DNA matches it firmly. A clone size is listed for some rows: how often the clone was seen (once, few, many), or a class if it is expanded.

d_call j_call v_call clone_size cdr3_nt cdr3_aa
TRBD1 TRBJ2-2 TRBV10-1 few TGCGCCAGCTCCACAGGGGATCCCGGGGAGCTGTTTTTT CASSTGDPGELFF
- TRBJ2-7 TRBV6-6 - TGTGCCAGCATGTCGGGTAGGGGTTCCTACGAGCAGTACTTC CASMSGRGSYEQYF
TRBD1 TRBJ1-6 TRBV2 few TGTGCCAGCAGGGACGGACAGGGAGCCTTTCAACCCCTCCACTTT CASRDGQGAFQPLHF
- TRBJ2-7 TRBV7-3 - TGTGCCAGCAGCTTAATACCTCCCAGGGGACAAACCGCCTACGAGCAGTACTTC CASSLIPPRGQTAYEQYF
TRBD1 TRBJ2-1 TRBV29-1 - TGCAGCGTTTCAACAGGGGTTAGCTCCTACAATGAGCAGTTCTTC CSVSTGVSSYNEQFF
- TRBJ2-1 TRBV5-1 few TGCGCCAGCAGTCGGGACAACTCCTACAATGAGCAGTTCTTC CASSRDNSYNEQFF
- TRBJ1-2 TRBV6-5 - TGTGCCAGCACCCCGGACAGCCTATACTACACCTTC CASTPDSLYYTF
- TRBJ2-2 TRBV15 few TGTGCCACCAGCGGAGGAAGGGGGGGAGGTAATGGCGGGGAGCTGTTTTTT CATSGGRGGGNGGELFF
- TRBJ2-7 TRBV28 - TGTGCCAGCAGTCCAGGGGGGTTTAAGTCCTACGAGCAGTACTTC CASSPGGFKSYEQYF
TRBD1 TRBJ1-1 TRBV19 - TGTGCCAGTAGTTCGTCAGGGGGCTCAAGTGGAGCTTTCTTT CASSSSGGSSGAFF
- TRBJ2-5 TRBV7-9 - TGTTCCAGCAGCCCAGGGATCGAGACCCAGTACTTC CSSSPGIETQYF
TRBD1 TRBJ2-2 TRBV7-9 - TGTGCCAGCAGCAAGTCCGGGACAGGGGCCACCGGGGAGCTGTTTTTT CASSKSGTGATGELFF
- TRBJ2-2 TRBV27 - TGTGCCAGCAGTCTCGGACTGGAAAACACCGGGGAGCTGTTTTTT CASSLGLENTGELFF
TRBD1 TRBJ1-3 TRBV6-4 few TGTGCCAGCTCATATAATGGGACAGTCAGGCAGCCCGACTCTGGAAACACCATATATTTT CASSYNGTVRQPDSGNTIYF
TRBD1 TRBJ2-2 TRBV5-4 - TGTGCCAGCAGCCCCTGGGACAGGGGTAGCACCGGGGAGCTGTTTTTT CASSPWDRGSTGELFF
TRBD2 TRBJ2-2 TRBV5-4 - TGTGCCAGCAGCTTCACTAGCGGGGGTCTCGGGGAGCTGTTTTTT CASSFTSGGLGELFF
- TRBJ1-1 TRBV9 - TGTGCCAGCAGCGTAGATGGGACTCCGGTAAAGAACACTGAAGCTTTCTTT CASSVDGTPVKNTEAFF
- TRBJ2-5 TRBV11-2 - TGTGCCAGCAGCTCCTTAGCGGCCCGAAGGGCCCAGTACTTC CASSSLAARRAQYF
- TRBJ2-7 TRBV19 - TGTGCCTCGCGGCCTCCAACTTCCTACGAGCAGTACTTC CASRPPTSYEQYF
TRBD1 TRBJ1-6 TRBV6-1 few TGTGCCAGCAGGGGTGGGACAGGGGAATCTTCACCCCTCCACTTT CASRGGTGESSPLHF
- TRBJ2-6 TRBV4-2 few TGTGCCAGCAGCCAAGATCACGGGTCCCCTGGGGCCAACGTCCTGACTTTC CASSQDHGSPGANVLTF
TRBD1 TRBJ1-5 TRBV28 - TGTGCCAGCACCCCTGGGACAGTTAATCAGCCCCAGCATTTT CASTPGTVNQPQHF
TRBD2 TRBJ2-5 TRBV4-2 - TGTGCCAGCAGCCAAGGGACTAGCGGGTATTTCCAAGAGACCCAGTACTTC CASSQGTSGYFQETQYF
- TRBJ1-2 TRBV28 - TGTGCCAGCTACAACAGGGTCGACTATGGCTACACCTTC CASYNRVDYGYTF
TRBD1 TRBJ1-1 TRBV15 - TGTGCCATTATAGGGGGCTTACGGAGGTTGGACACCGAAGCTTTCTTT CAIIGGLRRLDTEAFF
TRBD1 TRBJ2-5 TRBV9 few TGTGCCAGCAGCGCCCGACAGGGGGCATGGGAGACCCAGTACTTC CASSARQGAWETQYF
- TRBJ1-1 TRBV5-4 - TGTGCCAGCAGCTTGGAGCGGGGGAACACTGAAGCTTTCTTT CASSLERGNTEAFF
- TRBJ1-6 TRBV7-8 - TGTGCCAGCAGCTTAATCCAGGGTGACGGCCTCAATTCACCCCTCCACTTT CASSLIQGDGLNSPLHF
TRBD1 TRBJ2-7 TRBV10-3 - TGTGCCATCAGTGAATCCCGGGACAGGAACTTATACGAGCAGTACTTC CAISESRDRNLYEQYF
- TRBJ1-1 TRBV7-9 - TGTGCCAGCCGCCAACAGACAGTTTTAACTGAAGCTTTCTTT CASRQQTVLTEAFF
TRBD1 TRBJ2-2 TRBV5-1 - TGCGCCAGCAGCTCACAGGGGCCCGGGGAGCTGTTTTTT CASSSQGPGELFF
- TRBJ2-5 TRBV5-1 once TGCGCCAGCAGCTTGGCGGGGTTACCAGGTGGAGAGACCCAGTACTTC CASSLAGLPGGETQYF
- TRBJ2-7 TRBV4-3 - TGCGCCAGCAGCCAAGCCCCAAGAGGGTTCGAGCAGTACTTC CASSQAPRGFEQYF
TRBD1 TRBJ1-1 TRBV4-2 once TGTGCCAGCAGCCAAAGACAGGGGATCATGAACACTGAAGCTTTCTTT CASSQRQGIMNTEAFF
TRBD1 TRBJ1-2 TRBV10-2 - TGCGCCAGCATACCAAGGACAGGGGGCGCTGACTATGGCTACACCTTC CASIPRTGGADYGYTF
TRBD2 TRBJ2-7 TRBV30 - TGTGCCTGGAATGGCGGGAGCTCCTACGAGCAGTACTTC CAWNGGSSYEQYF
- TRBJ1-6 TRBV4-1 - TGCGCCAGCAGCCAAGTGGCGGATTCACCCCTCCACTTT CASSQVADSPLHF
TRBD2 TRBJ2-2 TRBV7-3 few TGTGCCAGCAGTGGACTAGCGGGGGGTGCCGGGGAGCTGTTTTTT CASSGLAGGAGELFF
- TRBJ2-7 TRBV6-4 few TGTGCCAGCAGTGGTCCCCCTACTAGGGTCTACGAGCAGTACTTC CASSGPPTRVYEQYF
- TRBJ2-1 TRBV7-3 few TGTGCCAGCAGCTTCGGGAATGAGCAGTTCTTC CASSFGNEQFF
TRBD1 TRBJ1-6 TRBV19 - TGTGCCAGTAGTCCCGGGACAGGGAATTCACCCCTCCACTTT CASSPGTGNSPLHF
- TRBJ1-4 TRBV5-1 few TGCGCCAGCAGCATTGGACAGCCGAGCCTAAATGAAAAACTGTTTTTT CASSIGQPSLNEKLFF
- TRBJ1-6 TRBV13 - TGTGCCAGCACTAAAGGAGGGGCCTATAATTCACCCCTCCACTTT CASTKGGAYNSPLHF
TRBD2 TRBJ2-1 TRBV6-1 - TGTGCCAGCAGGGGTGGGGGGGGAAATGAGCAGTTCTTC CASRGGGGNEQFF
- TRBJ2-7 TRBV4-3 - TGCGCCAGCAGCCAAGATTCATTCAGGGGTTTCGAGCAGTACTTC CASSQDSFRGFEQYF
TRBD2 TRBJ2-1 TRBV28 few TGTGCCAGCCTCCTGTGGACTAGCGGGGGAGAGCAGTTCTTC CASLLWTSGGEQFF